This T cell receptor (beta chain) was profiled in a study of OX40 agonist ivuxolimab in advanced cancers. Looking at the study overall: Three patients had partial responses: one hepatocellular carcinoma, two cutaneous melanoma.

The protocol was immunoSEQ multiplex PCR, while the TCRdb copy is restricted to in-frame clones and leaves out a portion. Of around 68,000 clones in the sample, 85% to 95% were seen once. The material sequenced was CD4+ or CD8+ T cells sorted from blood, taken in a trial of the OX40 agonist ivuxolimab. The sequence came from an adult with an advanced solid tumor such as melanoma, head and neck, liver or kidney cancer.

CDR3 loop: CASSLAIWGQGAFDEQYF. The CDR3 bases are TGTGCCAGCAGCTTAGCCATCTGGGGCCAGGGGGCTTTCGACGAGCAGTACTTC. The chain joins TRBV7-6 to TRBJ2-7; TRBD1 agrees at 8 bases. The CDR3 has 18 amino acids. Germline values: CDR1 SGHVS, CDR2 FNYEAQ. J lost 5 bases, V lost 0 bases, and 15 bases had no gene match.